One TCR beta chain is described in this entry. The CDR3 sequence is 16 residues long. The data were obtained in a study of blood T cell repertoires in COVID-19. Study-level background: Sources were T cells, B-cell-depleted T cells, or PBMCs; the material itself was cDNA or gDNA.

The method was immunoSEQ multiplex PCR; TCRdb's version includes in-frame clones alone and lacks a portion of them. The sample holds roughly 200,000 clones; over 80% are singletons and the top ten take 27%. This TCR was sampled from a man in his forties with acute or convalescent COVID-19. The gene calls are TRBV21-1 and TRBJ1-2. TRBV21-1 is labeled a pseudogene. Sequencing was performed on peripheral blood. CDR3 nucleotide sequence: TGTGCCAGCAGCAAAGTGCTAGGACAGCGGGGAAGCGGCTACACCTTC. Translating gives CASSKVLGQRGSGYTF.